The source of this TCR beta chain is a study of blood T cell repertoires in COVID-19. This clone has just one count. In the original processing: Reference gene primers were amplified, and this amplification served to estimate nucleated cell counts. Sequencing used immunoSEQ multiplex PCR; TCRdb keeps in-frame clones, though not all of them. V and J calls and clone size come straight from that table; D and trimming were deduced from the DNA. The table includes 120,000 or so clones, approximately 79% detected once. The clonotype was recovered from a woman aged 80 or over with active or convalescent COVID-19. The sequencing input was peripheral blood.

DNA for the CDR3: TGTGCCAGCACCCCTCCGGGGTTTGGCAATCAGCCCCAGCATTTT. This gives the protein CASTPPGFGNQPQHF. The chain combines TRBV28 with TRBJ1-5; the D is unclear. This CDR3 comprises 15 residues. V lost 7 bases and J lost 2, with 15 bases in between. The germline gives CDR1 MDHEN, CDR2 SYDVKM.